The 19 T cell receptor beta chains presented below share a single source sample, sequenced in a study of blood T cell repertoires in COVID-19. The protocol was immunoSEQ multiplex PCR, while the TCRdb copy is restricted to in-frame clones and leaves out a portion. The sample consists of about half a million clones, 80% to 90% of them appearing once. The material sequenced was peripheral blood. The source is a human donor in a cohort sampled during active COVID-19.

This chain links TRBV5-1 with TRBJ1-1; no clear D gene. V lost 5 bases to trimming and J lost 7 bases, with 18 bases between them. The germline gives CDR1 SGHRS, CDR2 YFSETQ. There are 14 residues in the CDR3. CDR3 DNA sequence: TGCGCCAGCAGTGGCGATATGGTTGGGAGTGAAGCTTTCTTT. Amino acid sequence: CASSGDMVGSEAFF. Based on the CDR3 plus reference TRBV5-1 and TRBJ1-1, the full variable domain is KAGVTQTPRYLIKTRGQQVTLSCSPISGHRSVSWYQQTPGQGLQFLFEYFSETQRNKGNFPGRFSGRQFSNSRSEMNVSTLELGDSALYLCASSGDMVGSEAFFGQGTRLTVV.

V usage is TRBV18 and J usage is TRBJ1-2; D unresolved. Trimming took 2 bases from V and 6 from J, leaving 13 bases between them. Germline V gene sequence: CDR1 KGHSH, CDR2 LQKENI. This CDR3 spans 14 amino acids. The CDR3: CASSPGRPLDGYTF. Here the CDR3 DNA reads TGTGCCAGCTCACCAGGCAGGCCCCTCGATGGCTACACCTTC.

The chain carries TRBV30 and TRBJ1-5, with D unresolved. Germline CDR1 and CDR2: GTSNPN and SVGIG (reference sequence). This CDR3 spans 13 amino acids. Trimming took 2 bases from V and 0 from J, leaving 5 bases between them. As DNA, the CDR3 is TGTGCCTGGAGTAGAGATAGCAATCAGCCCCAGCATTTT. It translates to CAWSRDSNQPQHF.

DNA for the CDR3: TGTGCCAGCAGTGACTCGGGCCTAGCGGCAGGGGATGAGCAGTTCTTC. This encodes CASSDSGLAAGDEQFF. The chain links TRBV6-4 to TRBJ2-1; TRBD2 might be the D (7 bases). Germline V CDR1 and CDR2: MRHNA, SNTAGT. Deletions cut 0 bases from V and 8 bases from J, with 17 bases between. The CDR3 extends over 16 amino acids.

This chain connects TRBV28 to TRBJ2-3, with TRBD1 as a possible D gene (6 bases). CDR1 is MDHEN and CDR2 is SYDVKM in the germline V gene. The V gene lost 3 bases and the J gene lost 2 bases, with 12 bases spanning the gap. CDR3 length: 15 residues. CDR3 DNA: TGTGCCAGCAGTTTGGGCAGGGGAATCACAGATACGCAGTATTTT. Translation gives CASSLGRGITDTQYF.

In this sample, this clone turned up once. The J gene is TRBJ2-3, the V gene TRBV5-4; 7 nucleotides align to TRBD2. Germline V lookup: CDR1 SGHNT, CDR2 YYREEE (reference sequence). Trimming took 5 bases from V and 0 from J; bases not matched to a gene: 6. This CDR3 has 15 amino acids. CDR3 sequence: CASRVSGWSTDTQYF. Written as DNA, the CDR3 is TGTGCCAGCAGAGTTAGCGGGTGGAGCACAGATACGCAGTATTTT.

CDR3 nucleotide sequence: TGCGCCAGCAGCCCGGACAGATGGGACTACGAGCAGTACTTC. Amino acid sequence: CASSPDRWDYEQYF. This chain uses TRBV5-1 with TRBJ2-7, with D possibly matching TRBD1 (6 bases). Germline V gives CDR1 SGHRS, CDR2 YFSETQ. CDR3 length: 14 amino acids. V lost 4 bases, J lost 3 bases, and 14 bases lay in between.

The chain uses TRBV5-4 and TRBJ2-2; the D gene is possibly TRBD1 (5 bases). Germline CDR1 SGHNT, CDR2 YYREEE (reference sequence). The CDR3 sequence is 16 residues long. The ends were cut back, 1 base at V and 0 bases at J, with 10 bases in the middle. CDR3 coding DNA: TGTGCCAGCAGCTTGCGCAGGGCAGCGAACACCGGGGAGCTGTTTTTT. Translating it yields CASSLRRAANTGELFF.

The CDR3 DNA reads TGTGCCAGTAGTCGGGGACAGGGCGGCTCCTACGAGCAGTACTTC. Translated, it gives CASSRGQGGSYEQYF. The V call is TRBV19, the J call TRBJ2-7; 9 bases map to TRBD1. Germline assignment: CDR1 LNHDA and CDR2 SQIVND (reference sequence). The CDR3 is 15 amino acids. V shed 5 bases, J shed 0 bases, and the junction held 5 bases outside the gene matches. The whole variable domain, remainder taken from reference TRBV19 and TRBJ2-7, is DGGITQSPKYLFRKEGQNVTLSCEQNLNHDAMYWYRQDPGQGLRLIYYSQIVNDFQKGDIAEGYSVSREKKESFPLTVTSAQKNPTAFYLCASSRGQGGSYEQYFGPGTRLTVT.

This chain joins TRBV5-1 and TRBJ2-1; TRBD1 matches 10 bases. This CDR3 spans 15 amino acids. CDR1 is SGHRS, CDR2 YFSETQ, per germline. V shed 3 bases and J 7 bases; nucleotides not matched to a gene: 7. CDR3 in amino acids: CASSSDRGLGNEQFF. The CDR3 DNA follows: TGCGCCAGCAGCTCCGACAGGGGGCTAGGGAATGAGCAGTTCTTC.

The chain combines TRBV20-1 with TRBJ2-3; 7 nucleotides agree with TRBD2. Per germline, CDR1 DFQATT and CDR2 SNEGSKA (reference sequence). There are 14 residues in the CDR3. V was pared by 3 bases and J by 0 bases, with 3 bases of the junction left unmatched. The CDR3 region has the DNA TGCAGTGCTAGTGCAGCGGGAAGCACAGATACGCAGTATTTT. Translation: CSASAAGSTDTQYF.

This chain connects TRBV7-9 to TRBJ2-7; TRBD1 matches 7 bases. The trim removed 1 base at V and 5 bases at J, leaving 8 bases unmatched. In germline, CDR1 is SEHNR, CDR2 FQNEAQ (reference sequence). CDR3 length equals 15 residues. For the CDR3, the DNA is TGTGCCAGCAGCTTAGTGAAGGGGGCGTACGACGAGCAGTACTTC. Translating it yields CASSLVKGAYDEQYF.

Concerning this clone: The sample carries other DNA sequences with the same CDR3. The chain links TRBV28 to TRBJ2-1, with D unclear. Germline CDR1 is MDHEN and CDR2 is SYDVKM. The CDR3 extends over 12 amino acids. The V end lost 6 bases, the J end lost 3 bases, and 6 bases lay between the germline ends. CDR3 DNA sequence: TGTGCCAGCAGGTCTAGCTACAATGAGCAGTTCTTC. Its protein product is CASRSSYNEQFF.

This clone has just a few counts. V gene TRBV5-1 combines with J gene TRBJ2-7, with TRBD1 matching 7 bases. This CDR3 is 12 amino acids long. The V segment lost 4 bases and the J segment 5 bases; nucleotides outside the gene matches: 3. Per germline, CDR1 SGHRS and CDR2 YFSETQ. The CDR3 spells CASSPQGDEQYF. CDR3 sequence (DNA): TGCGCCAGCAGCCCCCAGGGGGACGAGCAGTACTTC.

The chain joins TRBV4-2 to TRBJ1-1, with TRBD1 matching over 7 bases. This CDR3 is 17 amino acids long. Germline V gene lookup returns CDR1 LGHNA and CDR2 YNFKEQ. V was pared by 4 bases and J by 0 bases, with 11 bases of the junction left unmatched. The CDR3 DNA reads as TGTGCCAGCAGCCTCGCAGGACAGGTGGAAATGAACACTGAAGCTTTCTTT. Its translation: CASSLAGQVEMNTEAFF.

The gene calls are TRBV27 and TRBJ1-2; D gene uncertain. The V gene's germline CDR1 is MNHEY and CDR2 SMNVEV (reference sequence). The length of the CDR3 is 12 residues. Trimming took off 7 bases at V and 8 bases at J, with 14 bases between the two ends. The CDR3 DNA reads TGTGCCAGCAAACAGCCTCGGTCCGGCTACACCTTC. This encodes CASKQPRSGYTF.

This chain uses TRBV5-1 with TRBJ1-2; a weak D match, TRBD1 (6 bases). The ends were cut back, 0 bases at V and 1 base at J, with 13 bases in the middle. Germline CDR1 reads SGHRS; CDR2 reads YFSETQ. CDR3 length: 16 residues. The CDR3 DNA reads TGCGCCAGCAGCTTGGGAGGACAGAATTATAACTATGGCTACACCTTC. Translation gives CASSLGGQNYNYGYTF.

The chain recombines TRBV7-9 with TRBJ2-7; 15 bases are shared with TRBD2. Germline CDR1 and CDR2: SEHNR and FQNEAQ (reference sequence). The CDR3 spans 16 residues. J gave up 5 bases and V 5 bases, and 7 bases lay outside the gene matches. The CDR3 sequence: CASSQGTSGRRDEQYF. CDR3 nucleotides: TGTGCCAGCAGCCAAGGGACTAGCGGGAGGAGGGACGAGCAGTACTTC.

The chain links TRBV27 to TRBJ1-2; a possible D gene is TRBD1 (6 bases). V shed 5 bases and J shed 7 bases, with 17 bases lying between them. The length of the CDR3 is 14 residues. Germline CDR1 MNHEY, CDR2 SMNVEV (reference sequence). The CDR3 spells CASSPRQGFGGYTF. CDR3 sequence (DNA): TGTGCCAGCAGTCCCCGTCAGGGGTTCGGTGGCTACACCTTC.